This section outlines one T cell receptor beta chain sequence together with its context. The record originates from a study of blood T cell repertoires in COVID-19. Overall study context: The origin of the acute and convalescent COVID-19 samples was the United States, Italy and Spain. The cDNA or gDNA used as material had been derived from T cells, B-cell-depleted T cells, or PBMCs.

Original analysis: Nucleated cell counts were estimated from reference gene primer amplification. Profiled with immunoSEQ multiplex PCR; TCRdb holds only in-frame clones, not every one. The V and J calls and clone size come from that table; D and trimming were worked out from the DNA. The sample yields roughly 170,000 clones, 84% seen once. The V end was cut by 4 bases, the J end by 6 bases, with 9 bases between. The CDR3 is 12 residues long. This clonotype was obtained from a human donor in a cohort sampled during active COVID-19. Sequencing was carried out using peripheral blood. The chain combines TRBV12-3 or TRBV12-4 with TRBJ1-2, with TRBD1 as a possible D gene (6 bases). DNA of the CDR3: TGTGCCAGCAGTTGGCAGGGGAATGGCTACACCTTC. Protein product: CASSWQGNGYTF.